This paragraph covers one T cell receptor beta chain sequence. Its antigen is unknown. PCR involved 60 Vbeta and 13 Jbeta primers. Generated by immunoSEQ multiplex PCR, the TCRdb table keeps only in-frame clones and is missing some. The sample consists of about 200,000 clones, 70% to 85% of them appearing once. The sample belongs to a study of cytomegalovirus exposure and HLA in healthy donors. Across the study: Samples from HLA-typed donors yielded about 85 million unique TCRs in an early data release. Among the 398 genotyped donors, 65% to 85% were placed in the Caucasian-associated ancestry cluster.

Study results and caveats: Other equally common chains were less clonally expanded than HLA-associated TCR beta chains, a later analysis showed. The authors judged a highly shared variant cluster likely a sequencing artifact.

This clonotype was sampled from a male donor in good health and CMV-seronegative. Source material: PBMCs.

The CDR3 bases are TGTGCCAGCTCACCAAGACTAGCGGGAGCAGAGACCCAGTACTTC. It yields the protein CASSPRLAGAETQYF. The gene calls are TRBV18 and TRBJ2-5; TRBD2 matches at 12 bases. The CDR3 extends over 15 amino acids. With V trimmed by 2 bases and J by 4 bases, 2 bases remained unmatched. CDR1 and CDR2 from the germline V gene are KGHSH and LQKENI.